This TCR beta chain was sequenced in a study of cytomegalovirus exposure and HLA in healthy donors. The study ran its PCR with 60 Vbeta and 13 Jbeta primers. Profiling relied on immunoSEQ multiplex PCR, and the TCRdb table lists in-frame clones only, not all of them. The data contain about 170,000 clones, more than 75% of them seen just once; the ten biggest clones take up just over 2.5%. Sampled while nominally healthy, donors likely had unrecorded immune exposures. V dropped 1 base and J dropped 4; count of bases not matched to a gene: 5. From germline, CDR1 is MNHEY and CDR2 SMNVEV (reference sequence). This CDR3 has 15 residues.

What was sequenced was PBMCs. The receptor was isolated from a man under 40 in good health and CMV-seropositive. The chain carries TRBV27 and TRBJ2-3; 7 nucleotides agree with TRBD2. CDR3 in amino acids: CASSLYGLAADTQYF. DNA for the CDR3: TGTGCCAGCAGTTTATACGGGCTAGCGGCAGATACGCAGTATTTT.